The 5 T cell receptor beta chains reported below all come from one sample, sequenced in a study of identifying expanded T cells in peripheral blood. The repertoire was sequenced with immunoSEQ multiplex PCR; TCRdb's copy has only in-frame clones and lacks some. The table lists about 86,000 clones, roughly 85% of them singletons. Input material: blood. The source is a person between 18 and 75 years old in good health.

This clone was detected once. The gene calls are TRBV5-4 and TRBJ1-2; 7 bases agree with TRBD1. Germline V gene sequence: CDR1 SGHNT, CDR2 YYREEE (reference sequence). CDR3 length equals 15 residues. Germline trimming cut 3 bases from V and 4 bases from J; bases unmatched to any gene: 9. This CDR3 reads CASSSGTERFYGYTF. The CDR3, as DNA: TGTGCCAGCAGCTCAGGGACAGAGAGATTCTATGGCTACACCTTC. Supplemented by reference TRBV5-4 and TRBJ1-2, the full variable domain reads ETGVTQSPTHLIKTRGQQVTLRCSSQSGHNTVSWYQQALGQGPQFIFQYYREEENGRGNFPPRFSGLQFPNYSSELNVNALELDDSALYLCASSSGTERFYGYTFGSGTRLTVV.

The chain is built from TRBV5-5 and TRBJ2-1, with D hard to call. Trimming removed 0 bases from V and 4 bases from J, with 8 bases in between. From germline, CDR1 is SGHKS and CDR2 YYEKEE (reference sequence). The CDR3 length is 14 residues. DNA of the CDR3: TGTGCCAGCAGCTTGGGAGACAATTACAATGAGCAGTTCTTC. It specifies CASSLGDNYNEQFF. The variable domain in full, with the rest retrieved from reference TRBV5-5 and TRBJ2-1, is DAGVTQSPTHLIKTRGQQVTLRCSPISGHKSVSWYQQVLGQGPQFIFQYYEKEERGRGNFPDRFSARQFPNYSSELNVNALLLGDSALYLCASSLGDNYNEQFFGPGTRLTVL.

The V and J genes are TRBV5-4 and TRBJ1-2; TRBD1 matches 9 bases. CDR1 is SGHNT and CDR2 is YYREEE in the germline V gene (reference sequence). CDR3 size: 16 residues. V trimming: 4 bases; J trimming: 2 bases; junction bases outside the gene matches: 9. Written as DNA, the CDR3 is TGTGCCAGCAGCCCCGCCGGGACAGGGCTGAACTATGGCTACACCTTC. It translates to CASSPAGTGLNYGYTF.

The chain uses TRBV16 and TRBJ2-2, with D possibly being TRBD2 (5 bases). V was trimmed by 0 bases and J by 6 bases, leaving 8 bases between them. Germline CDR1 KGHSY, CDR2 FQNENV. The CDR3 length is 14 residues. CDR3 DNA: TGTGCCAGCAGCCAATCACGGGGTGCCGGGGAGCTGTTTTTT. It translates to CASSQSRGAGELFF.

This clone was observed once. The chain combines TRBV30 with TRBJ2-1; D is uncertain. V lost 4 bases to trimming and J lost 4 bases, with 5 bases between them. CDR1 is GTSNPN, CDR2 SVGIG, per germline (reference sequence). The CDR3 is 11 residues long. For the CDR3, the DNA is TGTGCCTGGACAGAATACAATGAGCAGTTCTTC. It is translated as CAWTEYNEQFF.